This TCR beta chain was obtained from a study of blood T cells in healthy people across ages. General study results and limits: Age advanced and TCR beta diversity per million T cells fell, roughly linearly. Higher diversity and more naive CD4+ cells were features of long-lived donors, compared to aged donors.

A word on this clonotype: Its antigen remains unknown.

Alongside a J-beta primer mix, a sample-barcoded 5' primer served in a second PCR lasting roughly 7 to 11 cycles. All samples yielded 3 million or more CDR3-containing paired-end reads. TCRdb reprocessed the 5' RACE reads via MiXCR and lists one record per CDR3 protein. The data show 700,000 to 950,000 distinct CDR3 sequences, with roughly 64% seen just once and approximately 23% held by the top ten. The sequence was collected from a man aged 25 to 40 in good health. The specimen was blood.

This chain's CDR3 is CAWRLGTEAFF. Written as DNA, the CDR3 is TGTGCCTGGAGATTAGGGACTGAAGCTTTCTTT. The V gene is TRBV30, the J gene TRBJ1-1; D is undetermined. This CDR3 has 11 amino acids. The V gene's germline CDR1 is GTSNPN and CDR2 SVGIG (reference sequence). Trimming took 3 bases from V and 5 from J, leaving 7 bases between them.